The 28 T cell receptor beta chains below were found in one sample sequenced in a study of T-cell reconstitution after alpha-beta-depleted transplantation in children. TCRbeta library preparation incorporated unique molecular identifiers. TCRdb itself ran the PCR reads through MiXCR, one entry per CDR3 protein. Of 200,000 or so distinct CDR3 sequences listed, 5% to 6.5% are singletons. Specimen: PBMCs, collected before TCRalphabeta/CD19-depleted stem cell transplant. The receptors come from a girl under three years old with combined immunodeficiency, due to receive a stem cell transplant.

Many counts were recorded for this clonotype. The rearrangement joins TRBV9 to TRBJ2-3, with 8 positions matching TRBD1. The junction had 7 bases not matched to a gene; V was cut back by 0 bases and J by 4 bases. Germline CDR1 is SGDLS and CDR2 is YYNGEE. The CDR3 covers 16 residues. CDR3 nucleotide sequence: TGTGCCAGCAGCGTAGAAGCAGGGGGCATCGCAGATACGCAGTATTTT. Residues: CASSVEAGGIADTQYF.

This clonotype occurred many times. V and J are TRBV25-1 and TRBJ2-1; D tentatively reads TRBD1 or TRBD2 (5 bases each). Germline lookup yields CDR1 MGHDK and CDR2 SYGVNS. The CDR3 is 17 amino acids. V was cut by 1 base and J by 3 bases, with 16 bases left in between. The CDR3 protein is CASSEFRSGTDYNEQFF. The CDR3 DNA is TGTGCCAGCAGTGAATTCCGGTCCGGGACGGACTACAATGAGCAGTTCTTC.

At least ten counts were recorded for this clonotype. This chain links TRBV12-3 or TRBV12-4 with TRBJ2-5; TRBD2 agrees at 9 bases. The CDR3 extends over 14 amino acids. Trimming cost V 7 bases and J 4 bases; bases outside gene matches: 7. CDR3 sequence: CASTPSTSGETQYF. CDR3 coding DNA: TGTGCCAGCACCCCCTCGACTAGCGGAGAGACCCAGTACTTC.

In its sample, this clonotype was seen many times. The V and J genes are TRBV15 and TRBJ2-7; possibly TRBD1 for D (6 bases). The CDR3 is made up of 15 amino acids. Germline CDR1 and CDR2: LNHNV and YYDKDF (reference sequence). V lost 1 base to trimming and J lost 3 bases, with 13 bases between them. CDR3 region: CATSRVPGQDYEQYF. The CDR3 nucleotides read TGTGCCACCAGCAGAGTGCCGGGACAAGACTACGAGCAGTACTTC.

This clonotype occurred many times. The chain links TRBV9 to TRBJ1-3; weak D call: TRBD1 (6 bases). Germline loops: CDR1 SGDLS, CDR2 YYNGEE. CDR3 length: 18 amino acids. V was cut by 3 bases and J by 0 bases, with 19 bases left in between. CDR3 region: CASSGTGIPALSGNTIYF. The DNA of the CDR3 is TGTGCCAGCAGCGGAACAGGGATTCCGGCTCTCTCTGGAAACACCATATATTTT.

CDR3 bases: TGCAGTGCTCCCAATACCCGTGCCGGGAGCAATCAGCCCCAGCATTTT. Protein product: CSAPNTRAGSNQPQHF. This sequence joins TRBV20-1 and TRBJ1-5; the D is unclear. Germline V lookup: CDR1 DFQATT, CDR2 SNEGSKA (reference sequence). Trimming stripped 5 bases from V and 1 base from J, with 18 bases between. This CDR3 comprises 16 residues.

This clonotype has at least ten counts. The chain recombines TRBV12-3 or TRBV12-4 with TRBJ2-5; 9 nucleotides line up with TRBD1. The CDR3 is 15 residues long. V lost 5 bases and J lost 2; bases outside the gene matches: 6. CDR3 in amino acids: CASSPGTGSQETQYF. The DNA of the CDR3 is TGTGCCAGCAGTCCAGGGACAGGGAGTCAAGAGACCCAGTACTTC.

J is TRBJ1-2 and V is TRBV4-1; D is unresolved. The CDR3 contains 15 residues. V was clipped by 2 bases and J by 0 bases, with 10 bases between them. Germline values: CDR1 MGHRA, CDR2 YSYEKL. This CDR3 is CASSQPGSSNYGYTF. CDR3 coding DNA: TGCGCCAGCAGCCAACCGGGCTCTTCTAACTATGGCTACACCTTC.

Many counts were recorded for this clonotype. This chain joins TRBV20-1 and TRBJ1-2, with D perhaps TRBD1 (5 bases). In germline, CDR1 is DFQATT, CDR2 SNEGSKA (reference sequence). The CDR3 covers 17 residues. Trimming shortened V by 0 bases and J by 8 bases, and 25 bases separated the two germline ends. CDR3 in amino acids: CSARDSPGGSGLVGYTF. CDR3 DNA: TGCAGTGCTAGAGATAGCCCCGGAGGGTCAGGGCTGGTGGGCTACACCTTC.

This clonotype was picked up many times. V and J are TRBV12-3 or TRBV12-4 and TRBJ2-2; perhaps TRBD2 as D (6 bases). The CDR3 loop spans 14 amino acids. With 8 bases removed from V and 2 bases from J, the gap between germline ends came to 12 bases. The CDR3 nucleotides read TGTGCCAGCCTAGCGCCACCCAACACCGGGGAGCTGTTTTTT. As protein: CASLAPPNTGELFF.

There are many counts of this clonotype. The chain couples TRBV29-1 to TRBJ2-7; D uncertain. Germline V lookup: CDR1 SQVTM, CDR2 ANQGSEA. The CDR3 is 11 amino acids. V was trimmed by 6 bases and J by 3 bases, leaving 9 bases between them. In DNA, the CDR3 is TGCAGCGTCTCCCAGAGCTACGAGCAGTACTTC. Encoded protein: CSVSQSYEQYF.

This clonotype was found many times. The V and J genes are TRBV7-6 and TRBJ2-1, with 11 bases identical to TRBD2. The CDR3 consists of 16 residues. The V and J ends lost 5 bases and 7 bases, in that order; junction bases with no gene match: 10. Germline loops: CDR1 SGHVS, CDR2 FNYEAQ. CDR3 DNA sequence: TGTGCCAGCAGCCCGATGTCACTAGCGGGAGCAAATGAGCAGTTCTTC. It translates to CASSPMSLAGANEQFF.

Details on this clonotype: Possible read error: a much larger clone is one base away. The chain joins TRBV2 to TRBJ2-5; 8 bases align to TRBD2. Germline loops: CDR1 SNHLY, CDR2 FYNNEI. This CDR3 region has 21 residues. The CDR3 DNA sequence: TGTGCCGGCAGTGAGGAGATCACCCCGGGACTAGGGACCAGGGAGGGGGAGACCCAGTACTTC. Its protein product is CAGSEEITPGLGTREGETQYF.

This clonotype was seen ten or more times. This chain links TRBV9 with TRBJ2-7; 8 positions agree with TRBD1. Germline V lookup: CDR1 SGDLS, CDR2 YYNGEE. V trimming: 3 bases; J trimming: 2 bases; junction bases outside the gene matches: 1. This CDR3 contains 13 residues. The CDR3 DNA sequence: TGTGCCAGCAGCGCGGGACAGGCCTACGAGCAGTACTTC. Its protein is CASSAGQAYEQYF.

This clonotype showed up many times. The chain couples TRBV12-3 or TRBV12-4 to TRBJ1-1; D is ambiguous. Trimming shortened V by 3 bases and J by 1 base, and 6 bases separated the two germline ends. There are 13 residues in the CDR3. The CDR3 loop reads CASSFGRNTEAFF. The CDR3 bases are TGTGCCAGCAGTTTCGGCAGGAACACTGAAGCTTTCTTT.

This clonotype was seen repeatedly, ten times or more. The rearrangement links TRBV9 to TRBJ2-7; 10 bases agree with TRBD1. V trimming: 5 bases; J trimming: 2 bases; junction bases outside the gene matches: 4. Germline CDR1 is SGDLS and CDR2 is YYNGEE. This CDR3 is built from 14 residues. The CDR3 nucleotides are TGTGCCAGCAGTAGGACAGGGGGTGCCTACGAGCAGTACTTC. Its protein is CASSRTGGAYEQYF.

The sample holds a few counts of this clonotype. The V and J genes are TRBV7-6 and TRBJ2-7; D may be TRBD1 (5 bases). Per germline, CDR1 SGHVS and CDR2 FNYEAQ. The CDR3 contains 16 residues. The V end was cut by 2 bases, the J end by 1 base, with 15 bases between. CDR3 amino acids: CASSLSRESRSYEQYF. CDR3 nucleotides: TGTGCCAGCAGCTTAAGCAGGGAATCCCGATCCTACGAGCAGTACTTC.

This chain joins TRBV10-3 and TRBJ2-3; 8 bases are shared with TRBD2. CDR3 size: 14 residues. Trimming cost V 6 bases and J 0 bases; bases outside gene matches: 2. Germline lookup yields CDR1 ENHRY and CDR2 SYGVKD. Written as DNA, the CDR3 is TGTGCCATCAGGACTAGCGAAAGCACAGATACGCAGTATTTT. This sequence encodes CAIRTSESTDTQYF.

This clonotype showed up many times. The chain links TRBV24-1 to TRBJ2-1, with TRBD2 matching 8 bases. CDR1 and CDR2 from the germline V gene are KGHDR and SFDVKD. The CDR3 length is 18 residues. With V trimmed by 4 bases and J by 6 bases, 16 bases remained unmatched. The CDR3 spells CATSDPPLGGAAGNEQFF. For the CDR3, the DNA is TGTGCCACCAGTGACCCCCCACTCGGGGGGGCCGCGGGCAATGAGCAGTTCTTC.

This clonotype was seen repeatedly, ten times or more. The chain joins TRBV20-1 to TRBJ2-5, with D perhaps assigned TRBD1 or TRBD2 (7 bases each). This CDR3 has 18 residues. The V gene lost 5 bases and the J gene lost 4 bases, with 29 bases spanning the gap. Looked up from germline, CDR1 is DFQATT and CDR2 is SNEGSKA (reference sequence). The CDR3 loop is CSAVGSPDNRGGGETQYF. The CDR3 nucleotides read TGCAGTGCTGTAGGGTCCCCCGACAACAGGGGCGGGGGAGAGACCCAGTACTTC.

This CDR3 is CASSPGGGDSYNEQFF. CDR3 coding DNA: TGTGCCAGCAGCCCTGGGGGAGGGGACTCCTACAATGAGCAGTTCTTC. The chain has TRBV7-9 and TRBJ2-1, with 7 bases fitting TRBD2. The V gene's germline CDR1 is SEHNR and CDR2 FQNEAQ (reference sequence). The length of the CDR3 is 16 residues. The V gene end was trimmed by 5 bases and the J gene end by 0 bases; junction bases not matched to a gene: 7. Filled out from reference TRBV7-9 and TRBJ2-1, the complete variable domain reads DTGVSQNPRHKITKRGQNVTFRCDPISEHNRLYWYRQTLGQGPEFLTYFQNEAQLEKSRLLSDRFSAERPKGSFSTLEIQRTEQGDSAMYLCASSPGGGDSYNEQFFGPGTRLTVL.

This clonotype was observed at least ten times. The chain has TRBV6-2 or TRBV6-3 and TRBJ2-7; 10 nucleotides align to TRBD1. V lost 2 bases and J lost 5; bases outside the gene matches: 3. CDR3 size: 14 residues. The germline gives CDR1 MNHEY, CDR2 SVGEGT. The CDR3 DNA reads TGTGCCAGCAGTTACGGCGGGACAGGGGACGAGCAGTACTTC. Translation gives CASSYGGTGDEQYF.

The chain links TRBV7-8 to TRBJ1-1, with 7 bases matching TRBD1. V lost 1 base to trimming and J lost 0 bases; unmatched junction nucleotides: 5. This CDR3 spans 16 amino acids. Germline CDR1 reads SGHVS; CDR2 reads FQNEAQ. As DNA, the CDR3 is TGTGCCAGCAGCTTAGACGCCGGGACAGTGAACACTGAAGCTTTCTTT. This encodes CASSLDAGTVNTEAFF.

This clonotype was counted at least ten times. CDR3 protein: CASSFDSTSYNEQFF. The CDR3 DNA reads as TGTGCCAGTAGCTTTGACTCGACCAGCTACAATGAGCAGTTCTTC. The chain recombines TRBV19 with TRBJ2-1; the D is unclear. This CDR3 has 15 residues. Looked up from germline, CDR1 is LNHDA and CDR2 is SQIVND (reference sequence). V was trimmed by 6 bases and J by 3 bases, leaving 15 bases between them.

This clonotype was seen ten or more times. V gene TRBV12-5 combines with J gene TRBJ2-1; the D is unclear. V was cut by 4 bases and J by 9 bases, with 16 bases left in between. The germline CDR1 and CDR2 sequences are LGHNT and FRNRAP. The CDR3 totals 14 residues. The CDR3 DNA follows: TGTGCTAGTGGTTCCTCGCGCGATATGGGTGAGCAGTTCTTC. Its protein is CASGSSRDMGEQFF.

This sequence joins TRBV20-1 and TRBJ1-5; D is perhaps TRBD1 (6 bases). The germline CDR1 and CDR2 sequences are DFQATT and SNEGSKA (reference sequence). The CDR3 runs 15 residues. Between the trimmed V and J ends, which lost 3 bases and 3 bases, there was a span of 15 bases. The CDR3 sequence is CSASSRRGYNQPQHF. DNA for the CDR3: TGCAGTGCTAGTAGCAGGAGGGGGTACAATCAGCCCCAGCATTTT.

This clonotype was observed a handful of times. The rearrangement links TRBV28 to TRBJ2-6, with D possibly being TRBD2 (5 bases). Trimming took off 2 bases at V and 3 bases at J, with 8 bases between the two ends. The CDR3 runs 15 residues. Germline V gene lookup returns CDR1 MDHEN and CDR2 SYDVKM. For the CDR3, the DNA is TGTGCCAGCAGTTTAACGGGGTATGGGGCCAACGTCCTGACTTTC. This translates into CASSLTGYGANVLTF.

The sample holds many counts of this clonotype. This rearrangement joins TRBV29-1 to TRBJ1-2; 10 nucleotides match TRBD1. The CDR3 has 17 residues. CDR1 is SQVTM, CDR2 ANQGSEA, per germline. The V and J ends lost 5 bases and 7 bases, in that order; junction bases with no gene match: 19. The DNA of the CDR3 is TGCAGCGTTCCATTTCTCCGAAGGGACAGGGGATTACGTGGCTACACCTTC. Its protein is CSVPFLRRDRGLRGYTF.